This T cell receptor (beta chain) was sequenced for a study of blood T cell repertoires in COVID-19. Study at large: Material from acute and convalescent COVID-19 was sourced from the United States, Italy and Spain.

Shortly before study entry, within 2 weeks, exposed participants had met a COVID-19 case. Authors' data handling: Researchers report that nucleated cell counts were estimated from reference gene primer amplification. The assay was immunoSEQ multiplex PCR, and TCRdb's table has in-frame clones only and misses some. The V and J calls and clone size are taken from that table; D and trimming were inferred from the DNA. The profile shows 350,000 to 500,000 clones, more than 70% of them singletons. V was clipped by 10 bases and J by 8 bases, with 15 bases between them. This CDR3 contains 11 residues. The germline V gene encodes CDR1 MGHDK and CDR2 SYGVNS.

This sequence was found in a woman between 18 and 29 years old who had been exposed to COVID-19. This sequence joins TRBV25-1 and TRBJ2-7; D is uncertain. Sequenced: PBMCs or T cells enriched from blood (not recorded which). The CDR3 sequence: CAITWAGKQYF. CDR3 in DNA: TGTGCCATCACCTGGGCCGGAAAGCAGTACTTC.